Presented here are 24 T cell receptor beta chains from one specimen sequenced in a study of shared clonotypes between healthy human individuals. Here immunoSEQ multiplex PCR was the method, and the copy in TCRdb shows in-frame clones only, minus some. The sample lists more than 2 million clones; 95% were seen once. Sequencing was carried out using naive CD4+ T cells sorted from blood. As for subset: CD45RA+ positively selected. The receptors were sampled from a young man in good health.

This chain links TRBV28 with TRBJ1-5; TRBD1 is a possible D gene (5 bases). This CDR3 has 16 amino acids. Germline loops: CDR1 MDHEN, CDR2 SYDVKM. V was pared by 5 bases and J by 3 bases, with 17 bases between. The CDR3 DNA sequence: TGTGCCAGCAGTACTCGACAGATGGGGTTCAATCAGCCCCAGCATTTT. This translates into CASSTRQMGFNQPQHF. Looking up the rest from reference TRBV28 and TRBJ1-5 gives the full variable domain: DVKVTQSSRYLVKRTGEKVFLECVQDMDHENMFWYRQDPGLGLRLIYFSYDVKMKEKGDIPEGYSVSREKKERFSLILESASTNQTSMYLCASSTRQMGFNQPQHFGDGTRLSIL.

The J gene is TRBJ1-4, the V gene TRBV5-1, with 9 positions matching TRBD1. The CDR3 extends over 15 amino acids. The germline gives CDR1 SGHRS, CDR2 YFSETQ. Germline trimming cut 0 bases from V and 6 bases from J; bases unmatched to any gene: 3. The CDR3 region is CASSLGDREYEKLFF. CDR3 in DNA: TGCGCCAGCAGCTTGGGGGACAGGGAATATGAAAAACTGTTTTTT.

The chain links TRBV5-4 to TRBJ2-5; possibly TRBD2 for D (7 bases). CDR1 and CDR2 (germline): SGHNT, YYREEE (reference sequence). V lost 4 bases to trimming and J lost 5 bases, with 18 bases between them. The CDR3 loop spans 15 amino acids. The CDR3 loop is CASSRSGGPGETQYF. The CDR3 DNA sequence: TGTGCCAGCAGCCGCTCCGGGGGGCCAGGGGAGACCCAGTACTTC.

The gene calls are TRBV27 and TRBJ2-5; possibly TRBD1 or TRBD2 for D (5 bases each). Trimming stripped 8 bases from V and 5 bases from J, with 15 bases between. This CDR3 region has 13 residues. The germline CDR1 and CDR2 sequences are MNHEY and SMNVEV (reference sequence). The CDR3 is CASREGRRETQYF. In DNA form, the CDR3 reads TGTGCCAGCCGAGAGGGGCGGAGGGAGACCCAGTACTTC.

This chain links TRBV5-1 with TRBJ1-2; D is possibly TRBD1 (6 bases). The CDR3 runs 13 residues. Germline CDR1 reads SGHRS; CDR2 reads YFSETQ. V was shortened by 4 bases and J by 2 bases, with 9 bases between the two germline ends. The DNA for the CDR3 is TGCGCCAGCAGCGTTGGACAGAACTATGGCTACACCTTC. Protein: CASSVGQNYGYTF.

The rearrangement links TRBV19 to TRBJ2-1; TRBD2 matches 8 bases. The length of the CDR3 is 16 residues. Germline trimming cut 2 bases from V and 7 bases from J; bases unmatched to any gene: 10. CDR1 LNHDA and CDR2 SQIVND come from the germline V gene (reference sequence). CDR3: CASSIMVSGSGNEQFF. CDR3 DNA sequence: TGTGCCAGTAGTATAATGGTGAGCGGGAGTGGGAATGAGCAGTTCTTC.

V gene TRBV11-2 combines with J gene TRBJ2-5; 9 bases line up with TRBD1. Losses at the gene ends were 2 bases for V and 0 bases for J; bases not matched to a gene: 7. Per the germline V gene, CDR1 is SGHAT and CDR2 is FQNNGV. The CDR3 runs to 17 residues. The CDR3 protein is CASSLKFGQGYQETQYF. Written as DNA, the CDR3 is TGTGCCAGCAGCTTAAAGTTCGGACAGGGGTACCAAGAGACCCAGTACTTC.

V gene TRBV28 combines with J gene TRBJ1-1; 7 nucleotides match TRBD1. The CDR3 is 16 residues long. Germline assignment: CDR1 MDHEN and CDR2 SYDVKM. Trimming took 5 bases from V and 5 from J; bases not matched to a gene: 14. CDR3: CASSLSNTGVRTEAFF. The CDR3 DNA sequence: TGTGCCAGCAGTCTTTCCAATACAGGGGTAAGAACTGAAGCTTTCTTT.

This chain connects TRBV6-5 to TRBJ1-3; D ambiguous. V dropped 2 bases and J dropped 3 bases, with 8 bases sitting between them. Germline V gene data show CDR1 as MNHEY and CDR2 as SVGAGI. The CDR3 totals 14 residues. The DNA of the CDR3 is TGTGCCAGCAGTTACGGAACCTATGGAAACACCATATATTTT. As protein: CASSYGTYGNTIYF.

The rearrangement uses TRBV14 and TRBJ2-5; 10 bases are shared with TRBD2. The CDR3 runs 15 residues. V was clipped by 2 bases and J by 5 bases; unmatched bases: 5. CDR1 is SGHDN, CDR2 FVKESK, per germline. CDR3 residues: CASSQTSGKEETQYF. CDR3 coding DNA: TGTGCCAGCAGCCAAACTAGCGGGAAGGAGGAGACCCAGTACTTC.

The chain joins TRBV6-5 to TRBJ2-4, with 7 bases lining up with TRBD1. Germline CDR1 MNHEY, CDR2 SVGAGI. The CDR3 is 14 residues long. Unmatched junction bases numbered 7, after V lost 6 bases and J lost 5 bases. This chain's CDR3 is CASSGTAAQNIQYF. CDR3 sequence (DNA): TGTGCCAGCAGCGGGACAGCCGCCCAAAACATTCAGTACTTC.

The chain joins TRBV29-1 to TRBJ2-1; unclear D gene. CDR3 size: 10 residues. Germline V lookup: CDR1 SQVTM, CDR2 ANQGSEA. Trimming removed 8 bases from V and 5 bases from J, with 7 bases in between. The CDR3 reads CSSFNNEQFF. Here the CDR3 DNA reads TGCAGCTCATTCAACAATGAGCAGTTCTTC.

This chain's CDR3 is CSALVGGRTGNTIYF. The CDR3, as DNA: TGCAGCGCCCTCGTGGGAGGGAGGACTGGAAACACCATATATTTT. The chain links TRBV29-1 to TRBJ1-3; D gene uncertain. With 7 bases removed from V and 2 bases from J, the gap between germline ends came to 18 bases. CDR3 size: 15 residues. Germline loops: CDR1 SQVTM, CDR2 ANQGSEA.

This chain connects TRBV2 to TRBJ2-7, with a tentative D call TRBD2 (5 bases). Trimming removed 5 bases from V and 4 bases from J, with 9 bases in between. The CDR3 length is 12 residues. Germline values: CDR1 SNHLY, CDR2 FYNNEI. CDR3 coding DNA: TGTGCCAGCAGTACAACTAGATACGAGCAGTACTTC. As protein: CASSTTRYEQYF.

The gene calls are TRBV30 and TRBJ1-3, with TRBD1 matching over 7 bases. V shed 5 bases and J 4 bases; nucleotides not matched to a gene: 11. Germline V gene lookup returns CDR1 GTSNPN and CDR2 SVGIG (reference sequence). The CDR3 runs 15 residues. The CDR3 bases are TGTGCCTGGGGCCCCAGGGGGGCCGGAGGAAACACCATATATTTT. It translates to CAWGPRGAGGNTIYF.

This chain connects TRBV6-5 to TRBJ1-1; no reliable D call. V was shortened by 8 bases and J by 3 bases, with 16 bases between the two germline ends. The CDR3 sequence is 14 residues long. Germline V lookup: CDR1 MNHEY, CDR2 SVGAGI. The DNA for the CDR3 is TGTGCCAGCGGCAATGACGCTGCTTACACTGAAGCTTTCTTT. This sequence encodes CASGNDAAYTEAFF.

The rearrangement joins TRBV7-2 to TRBJ1-5; D gene unclear. This CDR3 region has 11 residues. Trimming removed 1 base from V and 9 bases from J, with 4 bases in between. The germline V gene encodes CDR1 SGHTA and CDR2 FQGNSA. The DNA for the CDR3 is TGTGCCAGCAGCTTAGGGGGGCCCCAGCATTTT. Amino acid sequence: CASSLGGPQHF.

The chain links TRBV25-1 to TRBJ2-2; no clear D gene. This CDR3 comprises 14 residues. V gave up 2 bases and J gave up 4 bases, with 8 bases separating them. Germline CDR1 and CDR2: MGHDK and SYGVNS. CDR3 DNA sequence: TGTGCCAGCAGTGAACGAACCGCCACCGGGGAGCTGTTTTTT. This sequence encodes CASSERTATGELFF.

This clone was recorded once. The chain has TRBV27 and TRBJ1-2; TRBD1 aligns across 10 bases. This CDR3 has 14 amino acids. The trim removed 5 bases at V and 4 bases at J, leaving 4 bases unmatched. Germline-derived CDR1 and CDR2 are MNHEY and SMNVEV (reference sequence). The CDR3 protein is CASSPGQGIYGYTF. CDR3 in DNA: TGTGCCAGCAGTCCGGGACAGGGGATCTATGGCTACACCTTC.

Details on this clone: Other DNA sequences in this sample translate to the same CDR3. The chain combines TRBV5-1 with TRBJ2-7; either TRBD1 or TRBD2 may fit D (5 bases each). The CDR3 length is 15 residues. Between the trimmed V and J ends, which lost 0 bases and 2 bases, there was a span of 12 bases. CDR1 SGHRS and CDR2 YFSETQ come from the germline V gene. CDR3 bases: TGCGCCAGCAGCTTGGACCCGGGACCAACCTACGAGCAGTACTTC. Translating gives CASSLDPGPTYEQYF.

The genes are TRBV7-9 and TRBJ2-7; 7 bases align to TRBD2. CDR3 length equals 14 residues. The V gene's germline CDR1 is SEHNR and CDR2 FQNEAQ (reference sequence). With V trimmed by 10 bases and J by 1 base, 10 bases remained unmatched. CDR3 amino acids: CATGGFGPSYEQYF. Written as DNA, the CDR3 is TGTGCCACCGGGGGGTTTGGTCCGTCCTACGAGCAGTACTTC.

This clone was seen a few times. V gene TRBV5-1 combines with J gene TRBJ1-6; tentative D call: TRBD1 (5 bases). This CDR3 has 15 amino acids. The V gene's germline CDR1 is SGHRS and CDR2 YFSETQ. The V end lost 0 bases, the J end lost 7 bases, and 11 bases lay between the germline ends. DNA for the CDR3: TGCGCCAGCAGCTTGGTCCCGGACACCAATTCACCCCTCCACTTT. Translating it yields CASSLVPDTNSPLHF.

The chain uses TRBV19 and TRBJ1-1; possible D gene TRBD1, 6 bases. CDR1 and CDR2 from the germline V gene are LNHDA and SQIVND (reference sequence). V gave up 3 bases and J gave up 6 bases, with 11 bases separating them. The CDR3 covers 13 residues. The CDR3, as DNA: TGTGCCAGTAGTATCGGCAGGGGAGCTGAAGCTTTCTTT. Protein sequence: CASSIGRGAEAFF.

The rearrangement joins TRBV19 to TRBJ1-3; 8 positions match TRBD1. Germline lookup yields CDR1 LNHDA and CDR2 SQIVND (reference sequence). The CDR3 sequence is 15 residues long. V lost 6 bases to trimming and J lost 1 base; unmatched junction nucleotides: 5. CDR3 nucleotide sequence: TGTGCCAGTAGCGCGGACAGGGCGTCTGGAAACACCATATATTTT. Residues: CASSADRASGNTIYF.